A single T cell receptor beta chain is shown here with its context. This clone was picked up one time. No cognate antigen has been identified for it. One base away there is no much larger clone; base qualities are not given. The immunoSEQ Assay, a bias-controlled multiplex PCR, was used to amplify TCRbeta CDR3 regions from genomic DNA. The study's own analysis went as follows. Nucleated cell counts per sample were estimated from amplification of reference gene primers within the assay. Sequence reads were collapsed and filtered to measure the absolute abundance of every unique TCRbeta CDR3 rearrangement. For each sample, productive Simpson clonality was calculated as the square root of Simpson's diversity index over productive rearrangements. Held by TCRdb, this immuneACCESS table contains in-frame sequences only and omits some clones. Under half of the omission traces to an unresolved V gene where checked; the cause of the rest is unknown. V and J calls and clone size are given by that table; D and trimming were obtained from the DNA. The sample table contains about 34,000 clones; only one count was recorded for 80% of them. The ten biggest clones cover around 14% of the sample.

This record comes from a study of blood T cell repertoires in COVID-19 (dated by TCRdb to about 2020). For the study in its entirety: The collaborator samples originated in the United States, Italy and Spain and spanned the acute and convalescent phases of COVID-19. Samples were obtained from the ongoing ImmuneRACE study (first 160 participants) and from about 1,300 subjects provided by 6 global collaborators. The sample metadata nearly always contained a de-identified subject ID, COVID-19 status, age in years and sex. HLA class I and class II types, where available, came from metadata supplied by the sample provider rather than from assay-based typing. The repertoires were released in a freely available public database meant as a resource for research on the immune response to SARS-CoV-2. Deeply sampled blood TCRbeta repertoires from subjects exposed to, actively infected with, or recovered from COVID-19 were included in the dataset. The prospective study material was composed of cDNA or gDNA derived from T cells, B-cell-depleted T cells, or PBMCs. The study at large found these results: The amount of clinical and demographic metadata varied by source and participant and was provided uncurated.

The collaborating institutions used their own protocols to collect whole blood in K2EDTA tubes. For TCRbeta analysis, collaborators shipped samples as frozen whole blood, isolated PBMCs, or DNA extracted from either of those sample types. Trimming takes 5 bases off V and 0 bases off J; junction bases not matched to a gene: 9. Inclusive of the bounding cysteine and phenylalanine, the CDR3 is 16 residues long. Only the CDR3 part of the read is kept: 48 bases, read in frame from the first base. The germline V gene (reference sequence) provides CDR1 MNHEY and CDR2 SMNVEV. The sequence is built from TRBV27 and TRBJ2-7; TRBD1 fits 8 bases in the junction. Input material: peripheral blood. The clonotype comes from a woman aged 70-85 years with acute or convalescent COVID-19. The DNA sequence follows: TGTGCCAGCAGTACACCCAGGGGGCCGCGCTCCTACGAGCAGTACTTC. The translation is CASSTPRGPRSYEQYF.